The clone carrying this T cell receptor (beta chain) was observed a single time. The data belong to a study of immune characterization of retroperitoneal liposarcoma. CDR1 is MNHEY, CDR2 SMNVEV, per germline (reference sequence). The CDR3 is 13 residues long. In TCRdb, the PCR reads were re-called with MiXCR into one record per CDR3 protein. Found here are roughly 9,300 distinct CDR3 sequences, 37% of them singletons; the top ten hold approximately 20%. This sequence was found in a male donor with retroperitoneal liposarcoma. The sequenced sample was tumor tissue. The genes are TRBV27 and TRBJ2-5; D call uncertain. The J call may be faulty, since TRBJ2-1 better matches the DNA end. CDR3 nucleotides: TGTGCCAGCAGTTCAGGTCCTACCTACGAGCAGTTCTTC. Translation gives CASSSGPTYEQFF.